Following are 19 T cell receptor beta chains from one sample sequenced in a study of shared clonotypes between healthy human individuals. The assay was immunoSEQ multiplex PCR, and TCRdb's table has in-frame clones only and misses some. This table holds about 510,000 clones, 75% to 80% found once. Sequencing was performed on PBMCs. These receptors came from a woman aged 40-49 years in good health. Some clones in this sample may be carry-over from other donors' samples.

The chain is built from TRBV9 and TRBJ2-5; 10 nucleotides match TRBD1. Germline loops: CDR1 SGDLS, CDR2 YYNGEE. Trimming took 4 bases from V and 4 from J; bases not matched to a gene: 19. The CDR3 sequence is 19 residues long. DNA for the CDR3: TGTGCCAGCAGCCCCCGGACAGGGGGGCGAGATCGTGGTGGAGAGACCCAGTACTTC. It specifies CASSPRTGGRDRGGETQYF.

Concerning this clone: The identical CDR3 is also encoded by other nucleotide sequences in the sample. The chain employs TRBV5-5 and TRBJ2-3; D assignment may be TRBD1 or TRBD2 (6 bases each). Trimming took 4 bases from V and 0 from J, leaving 9 bases between them. The length of the CDR3 is 14 residues. Per germline, CDR1 SGHKS and CDR2 YYEKEE (reference sequence). The chain's CDR3 is CASSRGQSTDTQYF. CDR3 in DNA: TGTGCCAGCAGCCGGGGGCAGAGCACAGATACGCAGTATTTT.

The chain combines TRBV15 with TRBJ2-7, with D perhaps TRBD1 (6 bases). Germline V gives CDR1 LNHNV, CDR2 YYDKDF (reference sequence). The CDR3 covers 16 residues. The V and J ends lost 1 base and 0 bases respectively, with 13 bases between them. CDR3 bases: TGTGCCACCAGCAGAGGTAGCAGGGGTGCCTCCTACGAGCAGTACTTC. This gives the protein CATSRGSRGASYEQYF.

The chain has TRBV7-6 and TRBJ1-1; 7 positions match TRBD1. CDR1 SGHVS and CDR2 FNYEAQ come from the germline V gene. J gave up 5 bases and V 5 bases, and 8 bases lay outside the gene matches. The CDR3 contains 14 residues. The CDR3 is CASSPTTGRTEAFF. CDR3 DNA sequence: TGTGCCAGCAGCCCTACGACAGGGCGAACTGAAGCTTTCTTT.

V gene TRBV15 combines with J gene TRBJ2-7, with D possibly being TRBD1 (5 bases). The CDR3 totals 15 residues. Trimming removed 0 bases from V and 3 bases from J, with 12 bases in between. The V gene's germline CDR1 is LNHNV and CDR2 YYDKDF (reference sequence). CDR3 in DNA: TGTGCCACCAGCAGAGATGGGGCGAGATACTACGAGCAGTACTTC. It specifies CATSRDGARYYEQYF.

This clone has just a few counts. CDR3 sequence (DNA): TGTGCCTGGAGTGTGGAGGGAATCAATGAGCAGTTCTTC. It codes for CAWSVEGINEQFF. The V call is TRBV30, the J call TRBJ2-1; maybe TRBD2 (6 bases). Germline CDR1 and CDR2: GTSNPN and SVGIG (reference sequence). This CDR3 is built from 13 residues. V dropped 0 bases and J dropped 6 bases, with 9 bases sitting between them. Variable domain in full (rest from reference TRBV30 and TRBJ2-1): SQTIHQWPATLVQPVGSPLSLECTVEGTSNPNLYWYRQAAGRGLQLLFYSVGIGQISSEVPQNLSASRPQDRQFILSSKKLLLSDSGFYLCAWSVEGINEQFFGPGTRLTVL.

Worth noting for this clone: The junction does not match germline at one end; this may be a read error. The chain joins TRBV28 to TRBJ2-7; D perhaps matches TRBD2 (5 bases). CDR1 MDHEN and CDR2 SYDVKM come from the germline V gene. The CDR3 consists of 14 residues. CDR3 residues: CAGSLSGIGYEQYF. The CDR3 DNA sequence: TGTGCCGGCAGTTTATCGGGGATCGGGTACGAGCAGTACTTC.

V is TRBV19 and J is TRBJ1-2; TRBD1 agrees at 12 bases. There are 15 residues in the CDR3. The germline CDR1 and CDR2 sequences are LNHDA and SQIVND (reference sequence). With V trimmed by 7 bases and J by 3 bases, 6 bases remained unmatched. CDR3 region: CASTRDRGQDYGYTF. The CDR3 DNA follows: TGTGCCAGTACCCGGGACAGGGGGCAAGACTATGGCTACACCTTC.

This chain links TRBV5-6 with TRBJ2-2, with 9 bases lining up with TRBD2. Germline V gene data show CDR1 as SGHDT and CDR2 as YYEEEE. With V trimmed by 4 bases and J by 7 bases, 14 bases remained unmatched. The CDR3 loop spans 17 amino acids. Here the CDR3 DNA reads TGTGCCAGCAGCCGGGCCCGGGCTAGCGGGATGGTCGGGGAGCTGTTTTTT. Translated, it gives CASSRARASGMVGELFF.

There are many counts of this clone. Other DNA sequences in this sample translate to the same CDR3. In DNA form, the CDR3 reads TGTGCCAGCAGCTTAATGTCGCACCCCCAAGAGACCCAGTACTTC. Translation: CASSLMSHPQETQYF. The chain uses TRBV11-2 and TRBJ2-5, with no clear D. Trimming took 2 bases from V and 1 from J, leaving 11 bases between them. The CDR3 totals 15 residues. Germline CDR1 is SGHAT and CDR2 is FQNNGV.

This chain uses TRBV6-4 with TRBJ2-3; TRBD2 might be the D (5 bases). Per the germline V gene, CDR1 is MRHNA and CDR2 is SNTAGT. This CDR3 is 14 amino acids long. V was clipped by 6 bases and J by 7 bases, with 17 bases between them. This CDR3 is CASRRTSSANTQYF. The CDR3 DNA is TGTGCCAGCAGAAGAACTAGTTCTGCGAATACGCAGTATTTT.

This CDR3 reads CASSLEGRWGGYTF. DNA of the CDR3: TGCGCCAGCAGCTTGGAAGGACGATGGGGTGGCTACACCTTC. V usage is TRBV5-1 and J usage is TRBJ1-2; D unresolved. Germline V gene sequence: CDR1 SGHRS, CDR2 YFSETQ. CDR3 length equals 14 residues. V was trimmed by 0 bases and J by 7 bases, leaving 13 bases between them.

This clone was counted between two and nine times. V usage is TRBV4-2 and J usage is TRBJ1-2; D possibly corresponds to TRBD1 (5 bases). With 4 bases removed from V and 3 bases from J, the gap between germline ends came to 12 bases. The CDR3 has 14 residues. The germline V gene encodes CDR1 LGHNA and CDR2 YNFKEQ. CDR3: CASSRSGTHYGYTF. CDR3 coding DNA: TGTGCCAGCAGCCGGTCCGGGACCCACTATGGCTACACCTTC.

The gene calls are TRBV6-1 and TRBJ1-2; no clear D. The V gene lost 0 bases and the J gene lost 1 base, with 15 bases spanning the gap. Germline CDR1 and CDR2: MNHNS and SASEGT. The CDR3 extends over 17 amino acids. Here the CDR3 reads CASSEAGVGKFNYGYTF. The CDR3 nucleotides read TGTGCCAGCAGTGAAGCGGGTGTGGGAAAATTTAACTATGGCTACACCTTC.

The chain uses TRBV4-1 and TRBJ1-5; possibly TRBD1 for D (5 bases). Trimming cost V 0 bases and J 7 bases, with 7 bases left between them. The CDR3 totals 13 residues. Germline loops: CDR1 MGHRA, CDR2 YSYEKL. The CDR3 coding sequence is TGCGCCAGCAGCCAAGATGGGGCGCAGCCCCAGCATTTT. It codes for CASSQDGAQPQHF.

CDR3 sequence reads: CASRRSTTGELFF. CDR3 bases: TGTGCCAGCAGACGGTCCACCACCGGGGAGCTGTTTTTT. The rearrangement joins TRBV6-6 to TRBJ2-2, with unresolved D. Trimming cost V 6 bases and J 4 bases, with 9 bases left between them. The CDR3 length is 13 residues. CDR1 MNHNY and CDR2 SVGAGI come from the germline V gene (reference sequence).

The chain joins TRBV28 to TRBJ1-2; D gene ambiguous. Looked up from germline, CDR1 is MDHEN and CDR2 is SYDVKM. The CDR3 has 14 amino acids. Trimming cost V 1 base and J 1 base, with 7 bases left between them. In nucleotides, the CDR3 is TGTGCCAGCAGTTTATTTGCAGTTAACTATGGCTACACCTTC. Its translation: CASSLFAVNYGYTF.

The CDR3 is CASSGLATTGELFF. CDR3 DNA: TGTGCCAGCAGTGGGCTAGCGACCACCGGGGAGCTGTTTTTT. This rearrangement joins TRBV6-4 to TRBJ2-2; possible D gene TRBD2, 6 bases. The germline V and J ends were trimmed by 4 bases and 4 bases, with 10 bases remaining between them. The germline V gene has CDR1 MRHNA and CDR2 SNTAGT. CDR3 length: 14 amino acids.

J is TRBJ2-2 and V is TRBV19; D not resolved. The CDR3 extends over 11 amino acids. V was cut by 7 bases and J by 6 bases, with 6 bases left in between. Germline assignment: CDR1 LNHDA and CDR2 SQIVND (reference sequence). The chain's CDR3 is CASKVAGELFF. The CDR3 bases are TGTGCCAGTAAAGTTGCCGGGGAGCTGTTTTTT.